This is a list of T cell receptor beta chains from one sample in a study of T cells in Graves' hyperthyroidism and ophthalmopathy. Via MiXCR, TCRdb re-called the multiplex PCR reads, giving one row per CDR3 protein. This repertoire shows about 690,000 distinct CDR3 sequences, 17% found once; its top ten account for about a sixth. The specimen was blood. These receptors were collected from a man aged 50 to 60 with Graves' hyperthyroidism. Each CDR3 is given with its conserved first and last residue. A D gene is named only where the DNA matches it firmly. Some rows have no size entry. The others give once, few or many, or a class for an expanded clone.

clone size: many; CDR3 length: 11; V gene: TRBV2; D gene: -; J gene: TRBJ1-1; CDR3 protein: CASSENALAFF; CDR3 DNA: TGTGCCAGCAGTGAAAATGCCCTAGCTTTCTTT
clone size: -; CDR3 length: 16; V gene: TRBV4-1; D gene: TRBD2; J gene: TRBJ2-1; CDR3 protein: CASSHGTSGIQAAQFF; CDR3 DNA: TGCGCCAGCAGCCACGGGACTAGCGGCATCCAGGCTGCGCAGTTCTTC
clone size: few; CDR3 length: 14; V gene: TRBV3-1; D gene: TRBD1; J gene: TRBJ1-1; CDR3 protein: CASSCGQDGTEAFF; CDR3 DNA: TGTGCCAGCAGCTGCGGACAGGATGGCACTGAAGCTTTCTTT
clone size: -; CDR3 length: 16; V gene: TRBV4-1; D gene: -; J gene: TRBJ1-5; CDR3 protein: CASSQVLTGGYQPQHF; CDR3 DNA: TGCGCCAGCAGCCAAGTCCTAACGGGGGGATATCAGCCCCAGCATTTT
clone size: -; CDR3 length: 14; V gene: TRBV2; D gene: -; J gene: TRBJ2-2; CDR3 protein: CASGKETNTGELFF; CDR3 DNA: TGTGCCAGCGGTAAGGAGACGAACACCGGGGAGCTGTTTTTT
clone size: many; CDR3 length: 13; V gene: TRBV6-1; D gene: -; J gene: TRBJ2-2; CDR3 protein: CASRPELTGELFF; CDR3 DNA: TGTGCCAGCAGACCAGAGCTCACCGGGGAGCTGTTTTTT
clone size: many; CDR3 length: 12; V gene: TRBV2; D gene: -; J gene: TRBJ2-2; CDR3 protein: CAGAPVTGELFF; CDR3 DNA: TGTGCCGGTGCCCCGGTCACCGGGGAGCTGTTTTTT
clone size: -; CDR3 length: 16; V gene: TRBV6-5; D gene: -; J gene: TRBJ1-6; CDR3 protein: CASSFPPSVGNSPLHF; CDR3 DNA: TGTGCCAGCAGTTTCCCCCCCTCGGTGGGAAATTCACCCCTCCACTTT
clone size: -; CDR3 length: 18; V gene: TRBV11-2; D gene: -; J gene: TRBJ2-2; CDR3 protein: CASSPTGGRGTNTGELFF; CDR3 DNA: TGTGCCAGCAGCCCCACCGGGGGACGCGGGACGAACACCGGGGAGCTGTTTTTT
clone size: many; CDR3 length: 13; V gene: TRBV25-1; D gene: TRBD1; J gene: TRBJ1-2; CDR3 protein: CASSDGTDYGYTF; CDR3 DNA: TGTGCCAGCAGTGACGGGACAGACTATGGCTACACCTTC
clone size: -; CDR3 length: 17; V gene: TRBV19; D gene: -; J gene: TRBJ2-7; CDR3 protein: CASSIGSGGPQSTEQYF; CDR3 DNA: TGTGCCAGTAGTATTGGAAGTGGAGGGCCCCAAAGCACCGAGCAGTACTTC
clone size: many; CDR3 length: 16; V gene: TRBV7-2; D gene: TRBD2; J gene: TRBJ2-3; CDR3 protein: CASSLAQAGGSDTQYF; CDR3 DNA: TGTGCCAGCAGCTTAGCCCAAGCGGGAGGATCAGATACGCAGTATTTT
clone size: many; CDR3 length: 17; V gene: TRBV12-3/TRBV12-4; D gene: -; J gene: TRBJ2-3; CDR3 protein: CASTPSLGGGSTDTQYF; CDR3 DNA: TGTGCCAGCACCCCCTCCCTCGGGGGCGGTAGCACAGATACGCAGTATTTT
clone size: many; CDR3 length: 14; V gene: TRBV6-2/TRBV6-3; D gene: TRBD1; J gene: TRBJ2-1; CDR3 protein: CASSPTTGGNEQFF; CDR3 DNA: TGTGCCAGCAGTCCGACGACAGGGGGCAATGAGCAGTTCTTC
clone size: few; CDR3 length: 15; V gene: TRBV25-1; D gene: -; J gene: TRBJ1-4; CDR3 protein: CASSEGVLANEKLFF; CDR3 DNA: TGTGCCAGCAGTGAAGGGGTACTGGCTAATGAAAAACTGTTTTTT
clone size: many; CDR3 length: 14; V gene: TRBV28; D gene: -; J gene: TRBJ1-1; CDR3 protein: CASSPYYLGTEAFF; CDR3 DNA: TGTGCCAGCAGTCCCTACTATCTTGGGACTGAAGCTTTCTTT
clone size: many; CDR3 length: 16; V gene: TRBV2; D gene: TRBD1; J gene: TRBJ2-7; CDR3 protein: CASRAETGIISYEQYF; CDR3 DNA: TGTGCCAGCAGAGCAGAGACAGGGATAATCTCCTACGAGCAGTACTTC
clone size: -; CDR3 length: 14; V gene: TRBV28; D gene: -; J gene: TRBJ1-1; CDR3 protein: CASSSMGTMREAFF; CDR3 DNA: TGTGCCAGCAGCTCCATGGGGACTATGCGAGAAGCTTTCTTT
clone size: few; CDR3 length: 15; V gene: TRBV10-2; D gene: -; J gene: TRBJ2-7; CDR3 protein: CASSVIRGTSYEQYF; CDR3 DNA: TGCGCCAGCAGTGTAATCCGGGGGACCTCCTACGAGCAGTACTTC
clone size: many; CDR3 length: 16; V gene: TRBV10-1; D gene: -; J gene: TRBJ2-7; CDR3 protein: CASSGPSRGRNYEQYF; CDR3 DNA: TGCGCCAGCAGTGGTCCTTCGCGGGGACGCAACTACGAGCAGTACTTC
clone size: -; CDR3 length: 16; V gene: TRBV24-1; D gene: TRBD1; J gene: TRBJ2-2; CDR3 protein: CATNPKGQANTGELFF; CDR3 DNA: TGTGCCACCAACCCCAAGGGACAGGCGAACACCGGGGAGCTGTTTTTT
clone size: few; CDR3 length: 12; V gene: TRBV29-1; D gene: TRBD1; J gene: TRBJ2-1; CDR3 protein: CSAYDRGLEQFF; CDR3 DNA: TGCAGCGCCTACGACAGGGGTCTTGAGCAGTTCTTC
clone size: -; CDR3 length: 16; V gene: TRBV5-1; D gene: TRBD2; J gene: TRBJ2-1; CDR3 protein: CASSLGVGLARDEQFF; CDR3 DNA: TGCGCCAGCAGCTTGGGCGTGGGACTAGCGCGGGATGAGCAGTTCTTC